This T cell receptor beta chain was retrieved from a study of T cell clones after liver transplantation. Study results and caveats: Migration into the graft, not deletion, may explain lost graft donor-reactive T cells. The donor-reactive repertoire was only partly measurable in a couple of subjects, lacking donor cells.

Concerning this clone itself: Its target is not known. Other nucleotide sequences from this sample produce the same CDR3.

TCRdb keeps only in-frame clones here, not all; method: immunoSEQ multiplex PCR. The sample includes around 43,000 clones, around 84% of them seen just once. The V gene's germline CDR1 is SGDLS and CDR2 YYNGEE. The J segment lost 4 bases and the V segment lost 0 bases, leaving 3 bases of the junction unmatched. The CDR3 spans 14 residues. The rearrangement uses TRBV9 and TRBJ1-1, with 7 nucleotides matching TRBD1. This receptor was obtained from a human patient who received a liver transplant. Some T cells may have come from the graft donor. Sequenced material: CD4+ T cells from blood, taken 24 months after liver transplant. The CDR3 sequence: CASSVGQGGTEAFF. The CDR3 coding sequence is TGTGCCAGCAGCGTAGGTCAGGGGGGCACTGAAGCTTTCTTT.